These T cell receptor beta chains were read from a single sample in a study of CD8 T cells in ankylosing spondylitis. Each CDR3 protein gets one entry after TCRdb re-called the 5' RACE reads with MiXCR. The sample carries roughly 700,000 distinct CDR3 sequences, roughly 19% recorded once. Sequenced input: blood, either unsorted or a sorted T cell fraction (not recorded which). These receptors all stem from a male donor with ankylosing spondylitis. The CDR3 runs from the conserved cysteine through the conserved F or W. The order of the fields is V gene, clone size, D gene, J gene, CDR3 protein, CDR3 DNA. A D gene is named only where the DNA matches it firmly. Clone size is given for some rows only: seen once, a few or many times, or a class if the clone is expanded.

TRBV29-1	NA	TRBD2	TRBJ2-1	CSAEGPAGVTYNEQFF	TGCAGCGCCGAGGGGCCAGCGGGGGTGACCTACAATGAGCAGTTCTTC
TRBV11-1	NA	NA	TRBJ2-3	CASSSGPTQYF	TGTGCCAGCAGCTCGGGACCTACGCAGTATTTT
TRBV5-6	few	TRBD2	TRBJ2-7	CASSWEGTYEQYF	TGTGCCAGCAGCTGGGAGGGGACTTACGAGCAGTACTTC
TRBV12-3/TRBV12-4	NA	TRBD1	TRBJ1-3	CASTSGTGVNTIYF	TGTGCCAGCACCTCCGGGACAGGGGTAAACACCATATATTTT
TRBV6-1	NA	NA	TRBJ2-7	CASSTGSHYEQYF	TGTGCCAGCAGTACCGGGAGTCACTACGAGCAGTACTTC
TRBV6-5	few	TRBD1	TRBJ1-2	CASSYVGTEDGYTF	TGTGCCAGCAGTTACGTCGGGACAGAGGATGGCTACACCTTC
TRBV5-1	NA	NA	TRBJ1-1	CASSLGRNTPGDTEAFF	TGCGCCAGCAGCTTGGGAAGGAACACCCCGGGGGACACTGAAGCTTTCTTT
TRBV5-1	many	TRBD1	TRBJ2-3	CASSLGTGTDTQYF	TGCGCCAGCAGCCTGGGGACAGGCACAGATACGCAGTATTTT
TRBV5-1	NA	TRBD1	TRBJ2-2	CASSSGTGDVTNTGELFF	TGCGCCAGCAGCTCTGGGACAGGGGACGTCACGAACACCGGGGAGCTGTTTTTT
TRBV15	NA	NA	TRBJ2-3	CATRGLGTDTQYF	TGTGCCACCAGAGGTCTCGGCACAGATACGCAGTATTTT
TRBV12-3/TRBV12-4	many	NA	TRBJ2-1	CASSFGEQFF	TGTGCCAGCAGTTTCGGGGAGCAGTTCTTC
TRBV6-5	NA	TRBD1	TRBJ2-3	CASSYSGTGDPTDTQYF	TGTGCCAGCAGTTACTCGGGGACAGGGGACCCCACAGATACGCAGTATTTT
TRBV29-1	few	TRBD2	TRBJ2-3	CSVEGLAGGPSGDTQYF	TGCAGCGTTGAGGGACTAGCGGGAGGGCCCTCAGGAGATACGCAGTATTTT
TRBV28	many	NA	TRBJ2-5	CASSPPASVKYF	TGTGCCAGCAGTCCCCCTGCCTCGGTGAAGTACTTC
TRBV30	few	NA	TRBJ1-1	CAWSPVGGTEAFF	TGTGCCTGGAGTCCCGTCGGGGGCACTGAAGCTTTCTTT
TRBV12-3/TRBV12-4	NA	NA	TRBJ1-4	CASSLKLGPITNEKLFF	TGTGCCAGCAGTTTGAAGCTCGGACCAATAACTAATGAAAAACTGTTTTTT
TRBV5-1	few	NA	TRBJ1-1	CASYQTANTEAFF	TGCGCCAGCTACCAAACAGCGAACACTGAAGCTTTCTTT
TRBV4-1	few	TRBD2	TRBJ2-3	CASSQVSRGGTDTQYF	TGCGCCAGCAGCCAAGTCTCGCGGGGGGGCACAGATACGCAGTATTTT
TRBV12-3/TRBV12-4	few	NA	TRBJ2-5	CASSFQQETQYF	TGTGCCAGCAGTTTCCAGCAAGAGACCCAGTACTTC
TRBV2	NA	NA	TRBJ2-5	CASSRIKGIGVETQYF	TGTGCCAGCAGTCGAATAAAGGGGATTGGAGTGGAGACCCAGTACTTC
TRBV13	few	NA	TRBJ2-3	CASSLGGPLTDTQYF	TGTGCCAGCAGCTTAGGCGGGCCCCTCACAGATACGCAGTATTTT
TRBV7-2	many	TRBD2	TRBJ2-3	CASSPNLISGRATQYF	TGTGCCAGCAGCCCCAATTTAATTAGCGGGAGGGCCACGCAGTATTTT
TRBV4-1	once	NA	TRBJ1-1	CASSLAQQGRREAFF	TGCGCCAGCAGCCTCGCCCAACAGGGCAGACGTGAAGCTTTCTTT
TRBV7-6	NA	NA	TRBJ2-5	CASSLGYSHQETQYF	TGTGCCAGCAGCTTAGGGTATAGCCACCAAGAGACCCAGTACTTC
TRBV20-1	NA	TRBD2	TRBJ2-1	CSAAGLAKYNEQFF	TGCAGTGCTGCGGGACTAGCAAAGTACAATGAGCAGTTCTTC
TRBV2	NA	NA	TRBJ2-1	CASSEVRTASSYNEQFF	TGTGCCAGCAGTGAAGTAAGGACCGCTAGCTCCTACAATGAGCAGTTCTTC
TRBV15	few	NA	TRBJ2-7	CATSRAPPNRYEQYF	TGTGCCACCAGCAGAGCCCCCCCCAACAGGTACGAGCAGTACTTC
TRBV4-1	NA	NA	TRBJ1-5	CASTVSETAFNQPQHF	TGCGCCAGCACCGTCTCGGAGACAGCATTCAATCAGCCCCAGCATTTT
TRBV29-1	NA	TRBD2	TRBJ2-3	CSVPGLDVDTQYF	TGCAGCGTTCCGGGACTAGACGTGGATACGCAGTATTTT
TRBV20-1	NA	NA	TRBJ2-1	CSARDLRLAYNEQFF	TGCAGTGCTAGAGATTTGCGGCTAGCATACAATGAGCAGTTCTTC
TRBV5-1	NA	TRBD1	TRBJ1-1	CASSLGQGVWDTEAFF	TGCGCCAGCAGCCTCGGACAGGGGGTGTGGGACACTGAAGCTTTCTTT
TRBV20-1	NA	TRBD1	TRBJ1-6	CSARDRARGFDSPLHF	TGCAGTGCTAGAGATCGGGCCAGGGGGTTCGATTCACCCCTCCACTTT
TRBV4-1	few	TRBD2	TRBJ2-5	CASSYRLAGGQETQYF	TGCGCCAGCAGCTACCGACTAGCGGGGGGCCAAGAGACCCAGTACTTC
TRBV12-3/TRBV12-4	NA	NA	TRBJ2-7	CASSTTGTPSYEQYF	TGTGCCAGCAGTACCACCGGGACACCTTCCTACGAGCAGTACTTC
TRBV20-1	NA	NA	TRBJ1-5	CSASEALGGNQPQHF	TGCAGTGCTAGTGAGGCCTTGGGTGGCAATCAGCCCCAGCATTTT
TRBV4-1	NA	NA	TRBJ1-4	CASSQTSVASSNEKLFF	TGCGCCAGCAGCCAGACATCCGTGGCAAGCAGTAATGAAAAACTGTTTTTT
TRBV19	NA	TRBD1	TRBJ2-7	CASSRTGLYEQYF	TGTGCCAGTTCCCGGACAGGGCTTTACGAGCAGTACTTC
TRBV5-6	few	TRBD2	TRBJ2-7	CASTTLAGVFEQYF	TGTGCCAGCACAACTCTAGCGGGAGTCTTTGAGCAGTACTTC
TRBV6-5	NA	NA	TRBJ1-6	CASSYDGGPNSPLHF	TGTGCCAGCAGTTATGACGGGGGACCTAATTCACCCCTCCACTTT
TRBV18	NA	NA	TRBJ1-5	CASSAEAGTSNQPQHF	TGTGCCAGCTCAGCAGAAGCCGGGACAAGTAATCAGCCCCAGCATTTT
TRBV5-1	few	NA	TRBJ2-1	CASSLLADNNEQFF	TGCGCCAGCAGCTTGCTAGCAGACAACAATGAGCAGTTCTTC
TRBV11-2	few	NA	TRBJ1-1	CASSSIRGKPGTEAFF	TGTGCCAGCAGCTCCATTAGGGGGAAACCGGGCACTGAAGCTTTCTTT
TRBV5-1	NA	NA	TRBJ2-1	CASSFAPASSYNEQFF	TGCGCCAGCAGCTTTGCCCCGGCTAGCTCCTACAATGAGCAGTTCTTC
TRBV6-1	NA	NA	TRBJ1-2	CASSEEVGLYLYGYTF	TGTGCCAGCAGTGAAGAAGTCGGACTTTACCTCTATGGCTACACCTTC
TRBV28	NA	TRBD1	TRBJ2-1	CASSLGQGGQFF	TGTGCCAGCAGTCTGGGACAGGGAGGGCAGTTCTTC
TRBV2	few	NA	TRBJ2-7	CASRPDYIEQYF	TGTGCCAGCAGACCCGACTACATCGAGCAGTACTTC
TRBV7-9	NA	NA	TRBJ1-1	CASSLWEANTEAFF	TGTGCCAGCAGCTTATGGGAAGCGAACACTGAAGCTTTCTTT
TRBV28	NA	TRBD1	TRBJ1-1	CASSFGTGGWGTEAFF	TGTGCCAGCAGTTTCGGGACAGGGGGCTGGGGCACTGAAGCTTTCTTT
TRBV5-1	NA	NA	TRBJ2-1	CASSTGTGPAYNEQFF	TGCGCCAGCAGTACAGGGACGGGACCGGCCTACAATGAGCAGTTCTTC
TRBV7-9	NA	NA	TRBJ2-7	CASSPAHYEQYF	TGTGCCAGCAGCCCGGCCCACTACGAGCAGTACTTC
TRBV20-1	NA	NA	TRBJ2-3	CSASRGELADTQYF	TGCAGTGCTAGTAGAGGGGAATTGGCAGATACGCAGTATTTT
TRBV12-3/TRBV12-4	many	TRBD2	TRBJ2-1	CASSLDSGRSFNNEQFF	TGTGCCAGCAGTTTGGACAGCGGGAGGTCGTTTAACAATGAGCAGTTCTTC
TRBV5-1	NA	TRBD2	TRBJ2-2	CASSRSGGAAGELFF	TGCGCCAGCAGCCGTAGCGGGGGGGCCGCCGGGGAGCTGTTTTTT
TRBV2	few	NA	TRBJ2-3	CASSGLAGVDTQYF	TGTGCCAGCAGTGGACTAGCAGGGGTAGATACGCAGTATTTT
TRBV20-1	few	TRBD1	TRBJ1-3	CSARPGGGNTIYF	TGCAGTGCTAGGCCAGGGGGAGGAAACACCATATATTTT
TRBV10-3	few	TRBD2	TRBJ2-7	CAISDPSGVSSYEQYF	TGTGCCATCAGTGACCCTAGCGGGGTTAGCTCCTACGAGCAGTACTTC
TRBV20-1	few	NA	TRBJ2-2	CSAGPGTTNTGELFF	TGCAGTGCCGGCCCCGGGACAACGAACACCGGGGAGCTGTTTTTT
TRBV12-3/TRBV12-4	NA	NA	TRBJ1-4	CASSPDITNEKLFF	TGTGCCAGCAGCCCCGACATAACTAATGAAAAACTGTTTTTT
TRBV30	few	NA	TRBJ1-1	CAWTGQGYTEAFF	TGTGCCTGGACGGGGCAGGGATACACTGAAGCTTTCTTT